These 32 T cell receptor beta chains were sequenced from one sample in a study of identical twins. MiXCR, applied by TCRdb to the 5' RACE reads, yields one record per CDR3 protein. The sample lists 570,000 or so distinct CDR3 sequences; around a tenth were seen once. Another study also made use of these data, one on yellow fever vaccine responses in identical twins.

Material for sequencing was PBMCs. The receptor source for this set is a young woman in good health.

This clonotype has a count of ten or more. V and J are TRBV7-2 and TRBJ2-1; D unresolved. In germline, CDR1 is SGHTA, CDR2 FQGNSA. The CDR3 spans 17 residues. V lost 0 bases and J 2 bases, leaving 14 bases between the germline ends. This CDR3 is CASSLAVGQRPYNEQFF. CDR3 nucleotide sequence: TGTGCCAGCAGCTTAGCGGTTGGGCAGCGACCCTACAATGAGCAGTTCTTC.

This clonotype was counted a few times. This chain joins TRBV7-3 and TRBJ2-1; D ambiguous. The V gene's germline CDR1 is SGHTA and CDR2 FQGTGA. V lost 3 bases, J lost 8 bases, and 20 bases lay in between. This CDR3 spans 16 amino acids. CDR3 sequence reads: CASSLSRPINFDEQFF. In DNA form, the CDR3 reads TGTGCCAGCAGCTTGTCCCGGCCGATCAATTTCGATGAGCAGTTCTTC.

This clonotype was observed many times. The chain links TRBV12-3 or TRBV12-4 to TRBJ1-5; D gene ambiguous. V lost 3 bases to trimming and J lost 0 bases, with 9 bases between them. The CDR3 has 15 residues. The CDR3 coding sequence is TGTGCCAGCAGTTTTTATCTTGGTAGCAATCAGCCCCAGCATTTT. Translated: CASSFYLGSNQPQHF.

As concerns this clonotype: One end of the junction is discordant with germline, which a read error may explain. CDR3 sequence: CASSPPSGLRRF. The CDR3 DNA reads as TGCGCCAGCAGCCCCCCCTCGGGACTGCGACGCTTC. The chain combines TRBV5-1 with TRBJ2-1; TRBD2 is a possible D gene (6 bases). Germline CDR1 reads SGHRS; CDR2 reads YFSETQ. The CDR3 is 12 amino acids.

At least ten counts were recorded for this clonotype. The chain employs TRBV18 and TRBJ2-7; D remains ambiguous. CDR1 and CDR2 (germline): KGHSH, LQKENI. V was clipped by 2 bases and J by 3 bases, with 5 bases between them. This CDR3 has 12 residues. In DNA, the CDR3 is TGTGCCAGCTCACCAACTAACTACGAGCAGTACTTC. It codes for CASSPTNYEQYF.

The chain is built from TRBV12-3 or TRBV12-4 and TRBJ2-3; a possible D gene is TRBD2 (5 bases). CDR3 length: 11 amino acids. Deletions cut 3 bases from V and 12 bases from J, with 10 bases between. The CDR3 sequence is CASSLEVGQYF. In DNA form, the CDR3 reads TGTGCCAGCAGTTTGGAGGTGGGACAGTATTTT.

This sequence joins TRBV6-4 and TRBJ2-3; TRBD2 matches at 7 bases. This CDR3 has 15 amino acids. Germline V gives CDR1 MRHNA, CDR2 SNTAGT. Germline trimming cut 6 bases from V and 1 base from J; bases unmatched to any gene: 7. CDR3 nucleotides: TGTGCCAGCAGAAAGCATAGCGGGCGCACAGATACGCAGTATTTT. This sequence encodes CASRKHSGRTDTQYF.

The V and J genes are TRBV7-2 and TRBJ2-3, with D tentatively TRBD1 or TRBD2 (5 bases each). CDR3 length equals 14 residues. The germline V and J ends were trimmed by 3 bases and 6 bases, with 13 bases remaining between them. Germline CDR1 and CDR2: SGHTA and FQGNSA. CDR3 sequence reads: CASSLGRNRDTQYF. The CDR3 DNA sequence: TGTGCCAGCAGCTTGGGGAGAAACAGGGATACGCAGTATTTT.

The table lists this clonotype with many counts. The J gene is TRBJ2-3, the V gene TRBV3-1; D may be TRBD1 (5 bases). The germline V gene has CDR1 LGHDT and CDR2 YNNKEL (reference sequence). This CDR3 has 15 residues. Trimming took off 2 bases at V and 6 bases at J, with 15 bases between the two ends. The CDR3 sequence is CASSQQLPGLDTQYF. The CDR3 coding sequence is TGTGCCAGCAGCCAACAACTACCAGGGCTGGATACGCAGTATTTT.

J is TRBJ2-3 and V is TRBV9, with D unresolved. With 0 bases removed from V and 0 bases from J, the gap between germline ends came to 8 bases. Germline V CDR1 and CDR2: SGDLS, YYNGEE. CDR3 size: 15 residues. CDR3 loop: CASSVEPGSTDTQYF. The CDR3 bases are TGTGCCAGCAGCGTAGAGCCTGGGAGCACAGATACGCAGTATTTT.

This chain links TRBV6-2 or TRBV6-3 with TRBJ2-1, with D hard to call. Germline loops: CDR1 MNHEY, CDR2 SVGEGT. Trimming left V 5 bases short and J 5 bases short, with 16 bases between. The CDR3 has 15 residues. The chain's CDR3 is CASSLLLRSHNEQFF. CDR3 nucleotides: TGTGCCAGCAGTCTTTTACTTCGTTCCCACAATGAGCAGTTCTTC.

There are a few counts of this clonotype. CDR3 coding DNA: TGTGCCAGTAGTATCGACCGGGTCGGGGAGCTGTTTTTT. It encodes CASSIDRVGELFF. The rearrangement links TRBV19 to TRBJ2-2, with no clear D. This CDR3 contains 13 residues. The germline V and J ends were trimmed by 3 bases and 7 bases, with 9 bases remaining between them. Germline CDR1 reads LNHDA; CDR2 reads SQIVND (reference sequence).

This clonotype was detected ten times or more. The J gene is TRBJ2-3, the V gene TRBV7-2; D ambiguous. Trimming stripped 5 bases from V and 5 bases from J, with 11 bases between. CDR1 SGHTA and CDR2 FQGNSA come from the germline V gene. The CDR3 is made up of 13 amino acids. The CDR3 reads CASSLGPLDTQYF. The CDR3 coding sequence is TGTGCCAGCAGCCTAGGCCCCCTAGATACGCAGTATTTT. The full variable domain, its missing parts supplied by reference TRBV7-2 and TRBJ2-3, is GAGVSQSPSNKVTEKGKDVELRCDPISGHTALYWYRQSLGQGLEFLIYFQGNSAPDKSGLPSDRFSAERTGGSVSTLTIQRTQQEDSAVYLCASSLGPLDTQYFGPGTRLTVL.

The table lists this clonotype with a few counts. The chain links TRBV20-1 to TRBJ2-2; 7 bases align to TRBD2. The CDR3 runs 15 residues. Germline V gene sequence: CDR1 DFQATT, CDR2 SNEGSKA (reference sequence). V was pared by 5 bases and J by 0 bases, with 6 bases of the junction left unmatched. In nucleotides, the CDR3 is TGCAGTGCTCACCAGGGAGGGCCGAACACCGGGGAGCTGTTTTTT. This codes for CSAHQGGPNTGELFF.

The sample holds many counts of this clonotype. The rearrangement uses TRBV20-1 and TRBJ1-1; D remains ambiguous. This CDR3 is built from 12 residues. The V gene's germline CDR1 is DFQATT and CDR2 SNEGSKA (reference sequence). The V gene lost 7 bases and the J gene lost 7 bases, with 16 bases spanning the gap. The CDR3 loop reads CSVDEPGDEAFF. In nucleotides, the CDR3 is TGCAGTGTTGACGAACCGGGCGATGAAGCTTTCTTT.

This clonotype was seen many times. The chain employs TRBV5-1 and TRBJ2-7; 10 bases fit TRBD1. The CDR3 sequence is 15 residues long. CDR1 is SGHRS, CDR2 YFSETQ, per germline. V was clipped by 0 bases and J by 2 bases; unmatched bases: 2. This CDR3 is CASSLGQGAAYEQYF. The CDR3 DNA sequence: TGCGCCAGCAGCTTGGGACAGGGGGCTGCCTACGAGCAGTACTTC.

The chain uses TRBV11-3 and TRBJ2-2, with 8 bases that match TRBD1. The CDR3 is 15 residues long. The ends lost 5 bases at V and 6 bases at J; junction bases unmatched: 8. The germline V gene encodes CDR1 SGHNT and CDR2 YENEEA. CDR3 region: CASSQTGASAGELFF. The CDR3 nucleotides read TGTGCCAGCAGCCAGACAGGGGCTTCGGCCGGGGAGCTGTTTTTT.

This clonotype has a count of ten or more. V usage is TRBV6-2 or TRBV6-3 and J usage is TRBJ1-2, with D uncertain. V gave up 6 bases and J gave up 4 bases, with 21 bases separating them. The CDR3 loop spans 16 amino acids. CDR1 is MNHEY, CDR2 SVGEGT, per germline. This CDR3 is CASSRPGERYGYGYTF. The DNA of the CDR3 is TGTGCCAGCAGCCGCCCCGGGGAGCGGTATGGCTATGGCTACACCTTC.

The J gene is TRBJ2-7, the V gene TRBV27; the match to TRBD2 covers 11 bases. Looked up from germline, CDR1 is MNHEY and CDR2 is SMNVEV (reference sequence). The junction had 4 bases not matched to a gene; V was cut back by 6 bases and J by 3 bases. The CDR3 sequence is 14 residues long. The CDR3, as DNA: TGTGCCAGCAGCCCTAGCGGGGGGATCTACGAGCAGTACTTC. Encoded protein: CASSPSGGIYEQYF.

In its sample, this clonotype was seen a few times. One base away lies a much larger clone, so this may be a sequencing read error. The chain recombines TRBV15 with TRBJ2-2; D call uncertain. Trimming stripped 6 bases from V and 3 bases from J, with 2 bases between. The V gene's germline CDR1 is LNHNV and CDR2 YYDKDF (reference sequence). The CDR3 runs 11 residues. Written as DNA, the CDR3 is TGTGCCACCAGTTACACCGGGGAGCTGTTTTTT. It yields the protein CATSYTGELFF. Full variable domain (outside the CDR3, taken from reference TRBV15 and TRBJ2-2): DAMVIQNPRYQVTQFGKPVTLSCSQTLNHNVMYWYQQKSSQAPKLLFHYYDKDFNNEADTPDNFQSRRPNTSFCFLDIRSPGLGDTAMYLCATSYTGELFFGEGSRLTVL.

At least ten counts were recorded for this clonotype. The chain joins TRBV15 to TRBJ1-5; D is uncertain. Trimming stripped 0 bases from V and 12 bases from J, with 15 bases between. Germline lookup yields CDR1 LNHNV and CDR2 YYDKDF (reference sequence). This CDR3 spans 14 amino acids. The CDR3 coding sequence is TGTGCCACCAGCAGAGATCGTTTAAGGGCTGGCCAGCATTTT. Residues: CATSRDRLRAGQHF.

The chain joins TRBV7-8 to TRBJ1-4; D gene ambiguous. Trimming took 5 bases from V and 4 from J, leaving 17 bases between them. This CDR3 contains 16 residues. Per the germline V gene, CDR1 is SGHVS and CDR2 is FQNEAQ. This chain's CDR3 is CASSQTPGSRNEKLFF. The CDR3 nucleotides are TGTGCCAGCAGCCAAACCCCCGGGTCCCGTAATGAAAAACTGTTTTTT. The full variable domain, with the rest looked up from reference TRBV7-8 and TRBJ1-4, is GAGVSQSPRYKVAKRGQDVALRCDPISGHVSLFWYQQALGQGPEFLTYFQNEAQLDKSGLPSDRFFAERPEGSVSTLKIQRTQQEDSAVYLCASSQTPGSRNEKLFFGSGTQLSVL.

The rearrangement uses TRBV5-8 and TRBJ2-1; D gene ambiguous. From germline, CDR1 is SGHTS and CDR2 YDEGEE. This CDR3 is 14 amino acids long. The germline V and J ends were trimmed by 5 bases and 8 bases, with 17 bases remaining between them. CDR3 sequence reads: CASRSPTIGDEQFF. The CDR3 bases are TGTGCCAGCAGGAGCCCCACGATCGGCGATGAGCAGTTCTTC. Together with reference TRBV5-8 and TRBJ2-1, the CDR3 gives the full variable domain: EAGVTQSPTHLIKTRGQQATLRCSPISGHTSVYWYQQALGLGLQFLLWYDEGEERNRGNFPPRFSGRQFPNYSSELNVNALELEDSALYLCASRSPTIGDEQFFGPGTRLTVL.

The table lists this clonotype with a few counts. The chain is built from TRBV6-2 or TRBV6-3 and TRBJ2-3; D gene uncertain. This CDR3 has 16 amino acids. Germline V lookup: CDR1 MNHEY, CDR2 SVGEGT. Trimming shortened V by 0 bases and J by 0 bases, and 10 bases separated the two germline ends. The CDR3 bases are TGTGCCAGCAGTTACTCCCCAGGCAGAAGCACAGATACGCAGTATTTT. It encodes CASSYSPGRSTDTQYF.

A few counts support this clonotype. The chain couples TRBV4-2 to TRBJ1-4, with a possible D match to TRBD1 (5 bases). The CDR3 is made up of 14 amino acids. Germline assignment: CDR1 LGHNA and CDR2 YNFKEQ. V lost 5 bases and J 3 bases, leaving 10 bases between the germline ends. CDR3 bases: TGTGCCAGCAGCTCCGACAGTTCTAATGAAAAACTGTTTTTT. Translated, it gives CASSSDSSNEKLFF.

This clonotype occurred a few times. This chain uses TRBV19 with TRBJ2-1; D perhaps matches TRBD1 (5 bases). In germline, CDR1 is LNHDA, CDR2 SQIVND (reference sequence). V lost 7 bases and J 7 bases, leaving 23 bases between the germline ends. The CDR3 sequence is 16 residues long. The CDR3 loop is CASTRWGQASFNEQFF. As DNA, the CDR3 is TGTGCCAGTACCCGATGGGGCCAAGCCTCCTTTAATGAGCAGTTCTTC.

There are a few counts of this clonotype. The V and J genes are TRBV6-2 or TRBV6-3 and TRBJ1-6; no clear D gene. The length of the CDR3 is 15 residues. V lost 6 bases to trimming and J lost 8 bases, with 17 bases between them. The germline V gene has CDR1 MNHEY and CDR2 SVGEGT. The CDR3 DNA follows: TGTGCCAGCAGCCCGCGTCGGCCCGGGGATTCACCCCTCCACTTT. It translates to CASSPRRPGDSPLHF.

This clonotype was counted many times. J is TRBJ2-5 and V is TRBV12-3 or TRBV12-4; possibly TRBD2 for D (9 bases). This CDR3 has 15 residues. V dropped 5 bases and J dropped 5 bases, with 18 bases sitting between them. This CDR3 reads CASSPGGGRVETQYF. In nucleotides, the CDR3 is TGTGCCAGCAGTCCAGGGGGCGGGAGGGTGGAGACCCAGTACTTC.

This clonotype has a handful of counts. This chain connects TRBV7-9 to TRBJ1-1, with D uncertain. Deletions cut 6 bases from V and 5 bases from J, with 19 bases between. This CDR3 contains 15 residues. Germline CDR1 is SEHNR and CDR2 is FQNEAQ (reference sequence). This CDR3 is CASRPTKGPLTEAFF. The CDR3 DNA reads TGTGCCAGCAGACCCACTAAGGGCCCCTTGACTGAAGCTTTCTTT.

This clonotype has only a few counts. V and J are TRBV20-1 and TRBJ2-1; D possibly uses TRBD1 or TRBD2 (5 bases each). Trimming left V 2 bases short and J 3 bases short, with 17 bases between. CDR1 and CDR2 from the germline V gene are DFQATT and SNEGSKA (reference sequence). The CDR3 consists of 16 residues. DNA of the CDR3: TGCAGTGCTAGAACCCCCTGGGGACGGGACTACAATGAGCAGTTCTTC. Translation: CSARTPWGRDYNEQFF.

This clonotype was picked up many times. The J gene is TRBJ2-3, the V gene TRBV29-1; D not certain. The V end lost 3 bases, the J end lost 7 bases, and 8 bases lay between the germline ends. This CDR3 contains 11 residues. CDR1 is SQVTM, CDR2 ANQGSEA, per germline. The CDR3 bases are TGCAGCGTTGATTTGGGTTATACGCAGTATTTT. This gives the protein CSVDLGYTQYF.

This clonotype was recorded a few times. This sequence joins TRBV5-1 and TRBJ1-2; D is unresolved. This CDR3 region has 13 residues. Trimming took off 6 bases at V and 8 bases at J, with 17 bases between the two ends. CDR1 SGHRS and CDR2 YFSETQ come from the germline V gene. In DNA form, the CDR3 reads TGCGCCAGCACCTCCGGGATCTCGAGGGGCTACACCTTC. Its translation is CASTSGISRGYTF.